The rows below give T cell receptor beta chains drawn from one sample of a study of cytomegalovirus exposure and HLA in healthy donors. The table came from immunoSEQ multiplex PCR; TCRdb's copy has only in-frame clones and leaves some out. This table has around 150,000 clones, 70% to 90% appearing once. The source material was PBMCs. The origin of the receptors is a man younger than 30 in good health and CMV-seronegative. The CDR3 runs from the conserved cysteine through the conserved F or W. A D gene is named only where the DNA matches it firmly. Clone size appears in some rows only: once, few, many, or a class for an expanded clone.

d_call: .; v_call: TRBV2; clone_size: .; j_call: TRBJ2-2; cdr3_nt: TGTGCCAGCGGAGGGGAGACGGGCACCGGGGAGCTGTTTTTT; cdr3_aa: CASGGETGTGELFF
d_call: TRBD1; v_call: TRBV5-1; clone_size: .; j_call: TRBJ2-2; cdr3_nt: TGCGCCAGCAGCTTACAGGGGGCGCAGGACACCGGGGAGCTGTTTTTT; cdr3_aa: CASSLQGAQDTGELFF
d_call: .; v_call: TRBV13; clone_size: .; j_call: TRBJ2-2; cdr3_nt: TGTGCCAGCAGCTCTCCGATTACTGTTAACACCGGGGAGCTGTTTTTT; cdr3_aa: CASSSPITVNTGELFF
d_call: .; v_call: TRBV11-1; clone_size: .; j_call: TRBJ2-2; cdr3_nt: TGTGCCAGCAGCCACCAAGGAGGGGGGGTCTACACCGGGGAGCTGTTTTTT; cdr3_aa: CASSHQGGGVYTGELFF
d_call: .; v_call: TRBV7-8; clone_size: .; j_call: TRBJ2-1; cdr3_nt: TGTGCCAGCAGCTTGATTTTGGGCAGGTACAATGAGCAGTTCTTC; cdr3_aa: CASSLILGRYNEQFF
d_call: .; v_call: TRBV6-5; clone_size: .; j_call: TRBJ1-1; cdr3_nt: TGTGCCAGCAGTTCATCCCGGAGGGACTGGACTGAAGCTTTCTTT; cdr3_aa: CASSSSRRDWTEAFF
d_call: TRBD1; v_call: TRBV10-1; clone_size: .; j_call: TRBJ2-3; cdr3_nt: TGCGCCAGCAGCGCAAGACAGGGTCTATCGGATACGCAGTATTTT; cdr3_aa: CASSARQGLSDTQYF
d_call: .; v_call: TRBV19; clone_size: few; j_call: TRBJ1-5; cdr3_nt: TGTGCCAGTAGTTCCACGGGGGGAAATCAGCCCCAGCATTTT; cdr3_aa: CASSSTGGNQPQHF
d_call: .; v_call: TRBV7-8; clone_size: .; j_call: TRBJ2-1; cdr3_nt: TGTGCCAGCAGCTTCGTTCTAGGTAGCTCCTACAATGAGCAGTTCTTC; cdr3_aa: CASSFVLGSSYNEQFF
d_call: TRBD1; v_call: TRBV6-5; clone_size: few; j_call: TRBJ2-7; cdr3_nt: TGTGCCAGCAGGAGGGACAGGGGGACCTACGAGCAGTACTTC; cdr3_aa: CASRRDRGTYEQYF
d_call: .; v_call: TRBV4-3; clone_size: .; j_call: TRBJ2-5; cdr3_nt: TGCGCCAGCAGCCAAGAGGGCCGGGGGGAGACCCAGTACTTC; cdr3_aa: CASSQEGRGETQYF
d_call: TRBD1; v_call: TRBV7-9; clone_size: .; j_call: TRBJ1-1; cdr3_nt: TGTGCCAGCAGCGGGACAGGGGAAGCTTTCTTT; cdr3_aa: CASSGTGEAFF
d_call: .; v_call: TRBV4-2; clone_size: .; j_call: TRBJ1-5; cdr3_nt: TGTGCCAGCAGCCAAGGTTTACAGGATGGCAATCAGCCCCAGCATTTT; cdr3_aa: CASSQGLQDGNQPQHF
d_call: TRBD2; v_call: TRBV7-9; clone_size: .; j_call: TRBJ2-1; cdr3_nt: TGTGCCAGCAGCTCCCGGAGTAGCGGGTACCCCTCCTACAATGAGCAGTTCTTC; cdr3_aa: CASSSRSSGYPSYNEQFF
d_call: TRBD1; v_call: TRBV11-2; clone_size: .; j_call: TRBJ1-2; cdr3_nt: TGTGCCAGCAGCTTTCCAGGGCAGGGGGATGGCTACACCTTC; cdr3_aa: CASSFPGQGDGYTF
d_call: TRBD2; v_call: TRBV27; clone_size: .; j_call: TRBJ2-5; cdr3_nt: TGTGCCAGCAGTTCAAGACCAGCGGGAGCCCAAGAGACCCAGTACTTC; cdr3_aa: CASSSRPAGAQETQYF
d_call: .; v_call: TRBV19; clone_size: .; j_call: TRBJ1-5; cdr3_nt: TGTGCCAGTACCCCTTTTTCGGGACCGGGGGGTCGGCAGCCCCAGCATTTT; cdr3_aa: CASTPFSGPGGRQPQHF
d_call: .; v_call: TRBV6-5; clone_size: .; j_call: TRBJ1-3; cdr3_nt: TGTGCCAGCAGTTACTCAAAGGCGTGGACAGACACCATATATTTT; cdr3_aa: CASSYSKAWTDTIYF
d_call: TRBD1; v_call: TRBV4-2; clone_size: .; j_call: TRBJ2-1; cdr3_nt: TGTGCCAGCAGCCAAGAACTGGGACAGGGCGAGTACAATGAGCAGTTCTTC; cdr3_aa: CASSQELGQGEYNEQFF
d_call: TRBD1; v_call: TRBV27; clone_size: .; j_call: TRBJ1-1; cdr3_nt: TGTGCCAGCAGTTTAGGACAGGAGGCCGAAGCTTTCTTT; cdr3_aa: CASSLGQEAEAFF